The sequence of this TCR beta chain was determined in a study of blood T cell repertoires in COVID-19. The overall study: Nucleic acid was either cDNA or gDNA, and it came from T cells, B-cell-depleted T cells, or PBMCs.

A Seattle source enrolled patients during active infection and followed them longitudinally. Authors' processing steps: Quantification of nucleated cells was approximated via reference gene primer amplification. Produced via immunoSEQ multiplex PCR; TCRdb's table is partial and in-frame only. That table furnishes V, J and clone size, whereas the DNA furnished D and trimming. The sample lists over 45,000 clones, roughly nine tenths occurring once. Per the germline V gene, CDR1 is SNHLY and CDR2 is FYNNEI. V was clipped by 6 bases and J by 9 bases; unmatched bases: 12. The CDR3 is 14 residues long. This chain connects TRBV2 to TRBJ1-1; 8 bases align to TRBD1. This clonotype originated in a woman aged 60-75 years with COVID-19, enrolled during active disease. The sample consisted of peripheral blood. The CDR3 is CASRTGQARMKAFF. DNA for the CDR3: TGTGCCAGCAGGACGGGACAGGCACGGATGAAAGCTTTCTTT.